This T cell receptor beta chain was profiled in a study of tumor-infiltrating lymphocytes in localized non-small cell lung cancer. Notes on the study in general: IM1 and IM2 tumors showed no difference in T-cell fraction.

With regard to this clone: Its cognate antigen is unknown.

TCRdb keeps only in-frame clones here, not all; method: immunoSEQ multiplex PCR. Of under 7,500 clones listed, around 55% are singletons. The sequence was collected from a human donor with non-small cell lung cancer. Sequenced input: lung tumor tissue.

The CDR3 bases are TGTGCCAGCTCGGGGGGGGCCCTCGATACGCAGTATTTT. It is translated as CASSGGALDTQYF. J is TRBJ2-3 and V is TRBV6-1, with 8 bases matching TRBD2. In germline, CDR1 is MNHNS, CDR2 SASEGT. Losses at the gene ends were 8 bases for V and 6 bases for J; bases not matched to a gene: 7. The CDR3 has 13 residues.